One sample yielded the 31 T cell receptor beta chains listed below, sequenced in a study of identical twins. Each CDR3 protein gets one entry after TCRdb re-called the 5' RACE reads with MiXCR. The profile shows about 690,000 distinct CDR3 sequences, about 20% of them singletons. These data also featured in a second study, about T cells expressing NK-cell markers.

Sequenced input: PBMCs. Receptors originate from a woman aged 18-30 years in good health.

This clonotype was seen many times. CDR3 DNA sequence: TGTGCCAGCAGCTTAGTAAGCGGGGTTAGGAGCACAGATACGCAGTATTTT. It is translated as CASSLVSGVRSTDTQYF. V gene TRBV11-2 combines with J gene TRBJ2-3; 7 bases line up with TRBD2. Germline-derived CDR1 and CDR2 are SGHAT and FQNNGV. The CDR3 has 17 residues. The ends lost 1 base at V and 0 bases at J; junction bases unmatched: 7.

The chain is built from TRBV2 and TRBJ2-7; tentatively, D is TRBD2 (6 bases). The germline gives CDR1 SNHLY, CDR2 FYNNEI. This CDR3 comprises 11 residues. V lost 6 bases to trimming and J lost 7 bases, with 10 bases between them. The CDR3 nucleotides read TGTGCCAGCAGACTAGCTGGTGAGCAGTACTTC. Translation: CASRLAGEQYF.

This clonotype appeared many times. The chain employs TRBV7-9 and TRBJ2-3; unclear D gene. Germline lookup yields CDR1 SEHNR and CDR2 FQNEAQ (reference sequence). V lost 5 bases and J lost 6, with 9 bases in between. This CDR3 is 12 amino acids long. CDR3: CASSPGVDTQYF. For the CDR3, the DNA is TGTGCCAGCAGCCCCGGAGTGGATACGCAGTATTTT.

The V call is TRBV6-1, the J call TRBJ1-2; 7 bases align to TRBD1. The CDR3 is 16 amino acids. V gave up 4 bases and J gave up 3 bases; unmatched junction bases: 11. Germline values: CDR1 MNHNS, CDR2 SASEGT. CDR3 bases: TGTGCCAGCAGTGGGAATTACCGGGACAGCTACTATGGCTACACCTTC. Its protein is CASSGNYRDSYYGYTF.

The chain has TRBV20-1 and TRBJ2-3; perhaps TRBD2 as D (6 bases). The CDR3 contains 15 residues. V shed 5 bases and J shed 4 bases, with 19 bases lying between them. The V gene's germline CDR1 is DFQATT and CDR2 SNEGSKA (reference sequence). In nucleotides, the CDR3 is TGCAGTGCTGGGCCCTTTGGAGGGAAATCAGATACGCAGTATTTT. This gives the protein CSAGPFGGKSDTQYF.

The chain uses TRBV20-1 and TRBJ2-1, with D unresolved. The germline V gene has CDR1 DFQATT and CDR2 SNEGSKA (reference sequence). CDR3 length: 11 amino acids. The V end lost 5 bases, the J end lost 5 bases, and 7 bases lay between the germline ends. The CDR3 region is CSAGPNNEQFF. As DNA, the CDR3 is TGCAGTGCTGGCCCTAACAATGAGCAGTTCTTC.

In regard to this clonotype: Since a much larger clone is just one base distant, this may be a read error. The V call is TRBV5-1, the J call TRBJ2-3; D might be TRBD1 (5 bases). Germline CDR1 is SGHRS and CDR2 is YFSETQ. The CDR3 contains 16 residues. The CDR3 spells CASSLAWQGPTDTQCF. CDR3 coding DNA: TGCGCCAGCAGCTTGGCCTGGCAGGGCCCAACAGATACGCAGTGTTTT.

V gene TRBV29-1 combines with J gene TRBJ2-2; TRBD2 might be the D (5 bases). Trimming took off 3 bases at V and 6 bases at J, with 17 bases between the two ends. This CDR3 has 15 amino acids. The germline CDR1 and CDR2 sequences are SQVTM and ANQGSEA. CDR3 nucleotides: TGCAGCGTTGATGGTCGAGAAGAGAGGGCCGGGGAGCTGTTTTTT. It is translated as CSVDGREERAGELFF.

This clonotype was recorded a few times. V is TRBV10-1 and J is TRBJ2-3; 8 bases are a match to TRBD1. Trimming at V came to 6 bases and at J to 2 bases, leaving 7 bases not matched to a gene. The CDR3 runs to 15 residues. CDR1 and CDR2 (germline): WNHNN, SYGVQD (reference sequence). This CDR3 reads CASSDGQGNTDTQYF. The CDR3 nucleotides are TGCGCCAGCAGCGATGGACAGGGAAACACAGATACGCAGTATTTT.

This clonotype was found many times. At one end the junction does not follow the germline gene, possibly because of a read error. The genes are TRBV5-1 and TRBJ1-3; D gene uncertain. This CDR3 region has 8 residues. The germline V gene encodes CDR1 SGHRS and CDR2 YFSETQ. CDR3 DNA sequence: TGCGCCAGCAGCTTGGGCCCTTTT. This encodes CASSLGPF.

The J gene is TRBJ1-5, the V gene TRBV6-1; the D gene is possibly TRBD1 (6 bases). The CDR3 sequence is 15 residues long. V dropped 6 bases and J dropped 1 base, with 13 bases sitting between them. CDR1 and CDR2 (germline): MNHNS, SASEGT. In DNA, the CDR3 is TGTGCCAGCAGCAGGGGACGTCAAAGCAATCAGCCCCAGCATTTT. Protein: CASSRGRQSNQPQHF.

The chain links TRBV12-3 or TRBV12-4 to TRBJ2-1, with TRBD1 identical over 7 bases. Trimming cost V 5 bases and J 7 bases; bases outside gene matches: 8. The length of the CDR3 is 14 residues. This CDR3 reads CASSPSDRANEQFF. CDR3 bases: TGTGCCAGCAGTCCATCCGACAGGGCGAATGAGCAGTTCTTC.

This clonotype turned up a few times. The genes are TRBV20-1 and TRBJ1-1; D remains unclear. This CDR3 has 15 amino acids. Germline lookup yields CDR1 DFQATT and CDR2 SNEGSKA (reference sequence). Trimming shortened V by 0 bases and J by 6 bases, and 17 bases separated the two germline ends. CDR3: CSARDRNRGSPEAFF. The CDR3 DNA reads TGCAGTGCTAGAGATAGAAACCGGGGTAGCCCTGAAGCTTTCTTT.

This clonotype was picked up a small number of times. The V and J genes are TRBV6-2 or TRBV6-3 and TRBJ2-7, with a weak D call TRBD2 (5 bases). CDR1 is MNHEY, CDR2 SVGEGT, per germline. The germline V and J ends were trimmed by 3 bases and 2 bases, with 8 bases remaining between them. The CDR3 is 13 residues long. The CDR3: CASSYPGTYEQYF. In DNA form, the CDR3 reads TGTGCCAGCAGTTATCCCGGGACCTACGAGCAGTACTTC.

This chain links TRBV4-3 with TRBJ2-7, with D perhaps matching TRBD1 or TRBD2 (7 bases each). The CDR3 is made up of 14 amino acids. Per germline, CDR1 LGHNA and CDR2 YSLEER. Deletions cut 4 bases from V and 0 bases from J, with 10 bases between. CDR3 amino acids: CASSPGGVSYEQYF. The CDR3 DNA sequence: TGCGCCAGCAGCCCAGGGGGGGTCTCCTACGAGCAGTACTTC.

The chain is built from TRBV29-1 and TRBJ2-1; 11 bases fit TRBD2. V trimming: 6 bases; J trimming: 2 bases; junction bases outside the gene matches: 3. Germline V CDR1 and CDR2: SQVTM, ANQGSEA. The CDR3 spans 14 residues. CDR3 sequence: CSVNSGGAYNEQFF. The DNA of the CDR3 is TGCAGCGTGAATAGCGGGGGGGCCTACAATGAGCAGTTCTTC.

The gene calls are TRBV7-6 and TRBJ2-2, with a possible D match to TRBD2 (5 bases). CDR3 length: 15 amino acids. Between the trimmed V and J ends, which lost 1 base and 5 bases, there was a span of 11 bases. Per the germline V gene, CDR1 is SGHVS and CDR2 is FNYEAQ. The CDR3 DNA sequence: TGTGCCAGCAGCTTAGTCCCTAGCAGTACCGGGGAGCTGTTTTTT. This encodes CASSLVPSSTGELFF.

The chain uses TRBV20-1 and TRBJ2-5; 7 nucleotides align to TRBD2. The CDR3 sequence is 13 residues long. Germline V gene sequence: CDR1 DFQATT, CDR2 SNEGSKA (reference sequence). The CDR3 nucleotides are TGCTCGCTTGCGAAGCGGGGCCAAGAGACCCAGTACTTC. Residues: CSLAKRGQETQYF.

The J gene is TRBJ2-1, the V gene TRBV7-6, with 11 positions matching TRBD1. The germline gives CDR1 SGHVS, CDR2 FNYEAQ. The CDR3 extends over 18 amino acids. With 1 base clipped from V and 2 bases from J, the junction kept 7 bases outside the gene matches. CDR3 nucleotides: TGTGCCAGCAGCTTAGGGGTTTGGACAGGGGGCGCCTACAATGAGCAGTTCTTC. Its translation: CASSLGVWTGGAYNEQFF.

In this sample, this clonotype turned up a few times. Relative to the germline gene, one junction end is altered; a read error may explain this. The genes are TRBV10-3 and TRBJ2-3, with 7 bases fitting TRBD2. This CDR3 has 14 residues. Germline CDR1 is ENHRY and CDR2 is SYGVKD. CDR3 sequence (DNA): TGTGCCATCCGTGACACTAGCGGCACAGATACGCAGTATTTT. Amino acids: CAIRDTSGTDTQYF.

This clonotype was seen only a few times. The rearrangement joins TRBV7-9 to TRBJ1-2; 9 nucleotides line up with TRBD1. Germline lookup yields CDR1 SEHNR and CDR2 FQNEAQ (reference sequence). The CDR3 is 17 amino acids. The J segment lost 6 bases and the V segment lost 5 bases, leaving 16 bases of the junction unmatched. CDR3 loop: CASSARATGTGTDGYTF. In nucleotides, the CDR3 is TGTGCCAGCAGCGCCCGAGCGACCGGGACAGGGACGGATGGCTACACCTTC.

There are many counts of this clonotype. This chain joins TRBV4-1 and TRBJ1-2, with D possibly being TRBD1 (6 bases). There are 14 residues in the CDR3. V was trimmed by 2 bases and J by 8 bases, leaving 15 bases between them. Germline lookup yields CDR1 MGHRA and CDR2 YSYEKL. CDR3 sequence: CASSQTTGRGGYTF. In nucleotides, the CDR3 is TGCGCCAGCAGCCAAACCACAGGGAGGGGCGGCTACACCTTC.

V gene TRBV20-1 combines with J gene TRBJ2-1; D is possibly TRBD2 (5 bases). V was clipped by 0 bases and J by 4 bases, with 7 bases between them. The CDR3 length is 13 residues. Germline CDR1 reads DFQATT; CDR2 reads SNEGSKA (reference sequence). The CDR3 nucleotides are TGCAGTGCTAGAGAAACTAGATACAATGAGCAGTTCTTC. It translates to CSARETRYNEQFF.

The chain carries TRBV12-3 or TRBV12-4 and TRBJ2-1; D not resolved. V was cut by 3 bases and J by 8 bases, with 11 bases left in between. The CDR3 covers 13 residues. The CDR3 nucleotides read TGTGCCAGCAGTTTGCCCGGAAGCGATGAGCAGTTCTTC. It codes for CASSLPGSDEQFF.

J is TRBJ1-1 and V is TRBV7-9; no reliable D call. The CDR3 spans 13 residues. Per the germline V gene, CDR1 is SEHNR and CDR2 is FQNEAQ (reference sequence). The germline V and J ends were trimmed by 5 bases and 3 bases, with 10 bases remaining between them. The CDR3 DNA sequence: TGTGCCAGCAGCAGCAGAGGACACACTGAAGCTTTCTTT. Residues: CASSSRGHTEAFF. Supplemented by reference TRBV7-9 and TRBJ1-1, the full variable domain reads DTGVSQNPRHKITKRGQNVTFRCDPISEHNRLYWYRQTLGQGPEFLTYFQNEAQLEKSRLLSDRFSAERPKGSFSTLEIQRTEQGDSAMYLCASSSRGHTEAFFGQGTRLTVV.

CDR3 loop: CASSPIIYNEQFF. The CDR3 DNA sequence: TGTGCCAGCAGCCCGATTATATACAATGAGCAGTTCTTC. V and J are TRBV11-2 and TRBJ2-1; no clear D. Trimming removed 5 bases from V and 4 bases from J, with 9 bases in between. In germline, CDR1 is SGHAT, CDR2 FQNNGV. This CDR3 is built from 13 residues.

In its sample, this clonotype was seen a few times. Germline is not matched at one junction end, which may reflect a read error. This chain connects TRBV12-5 to TRBJ2-1; D is unclear. The germline gives CDR1 LGHNT, CDR2 FRNRAP. There are 12 residues in the CDR3. The CDR3 region is CVSLNRYNEQFF. DNA for the CDR3: TGTGTTAGTTTAAATCGCTACAATGAGCAGTTCTTC.

The chain carries TRBV29-1 and TRBJ1-5, with D uncertain. The V and J ends lost 0 bases and 3 bases respectively, with 6 bases between them. The CDR3 consists of 13 residues. Germline CDR1 is SQVTM and CDR2 is ANQGSEA. The CDR3 region has the DNA TGCAGCGTTGAAGAGGGGTCCAATCAGCCCCAGCATTTT. Protein product: CSVEEGSNQPQHF.

This clonotype was detected a few times. The chain carries TRBV29-1 and TRBJ2-5; 11 bases are shared with TRBD2. After removal of 6 bases from V and 2 bases from J, the junction contained 8 bases not matched to a gene. Per the germline V gene, CDR1 is SQVTM and CDR2 is ANQGSEA. The CDR3 extends over 15 amino acids. Here the CDR3 DNA reads TGCAGCGTCCTAAGGACTAGCGGGCCTCAAGAGACCCAGTACTTC. Translated: CSVLRTSGPQETQYF. The variable domain in full, completed from reference TRBV29-1 and TRBJ2-5, reads SAVISQKPSRDICQRGTSLTIQCQVDSQVTMMFWYRQQPGQSLTLIATANQGSEATYESGFVIDKFPISRPNLTFSTLTVSNMSPEDSSIYLCSVLRTSGPQETQYFGPGTRLLVL.

This clonotype was detected ten times or more. The chain has TRBV29-1 and TRBJ2-7; D gene ambiguous. Germline assignment: CDR1 SQVTM and CDR2 ANQGSEA. The CDR3 extends over 13 amino acids. With 6 bases removed from V and 1 base from J, the gap between germline ends came to 13 bases. The CDR3 region has the DNA TGCAGCGTGCCCGGCAGGCATTCCTACGAGCAGTACTTC. Translating gives CSVPGRHSYEQYF.

This chain connects TRBV20-1 to TRBJ2-7; no definite D call. V lost 6 bases and J lost 3, with 15 bases in between. The CDR3 loop spans 13 amino acids. Germline CDR1 reads DFQATT; CDR2 reads SNEGSKA (reference sequence). CDR3 sequence: CSAARLDDYEQYF. The CDR3 bases are TGCAGTGCAGCCCGACTTGACGACTACGAGCAGTACTTC.